This TCR beta chain was sequenced in a study of blood T cell repertoires in COVID-19. The CDR3 sequence is 16 residues long. From germline, CDR1 is MNHEY and CDR2 SVGAGI. The ends lost 0 bases at V and 4 bases at J; junction bases unmatched: 3. Assay used: immunoSEQ multiplex PCR; TCRdb lists only in-frame clones, some missing. Of about 39,000 clones listed, about four fifths were seen once; the top ten hold more than 20%. The chain links TRBV6-5 to TRBJ2-2, with 9 bases fitting TRBD1. The source material was peripheral blood. The source of this sequence is a man aged 70 or older with acute or convalescent COVID-19. The CDR3, as DNA: TGTGCCAGCAGTTACTCTGACAGGGGGATCACCGGGGAGCTGTTTTTT. It specifies CASSYSDRGITGELFF.